This T cell receptor beta chain was identified in a study of siplizumab effects on memory and regulatory T cells. Points from the study as a whole: The alloresponse seemed to draw substantially on naive T cells, which appeared more diverse than memory cells. Unstimulated subset assignment was obtained for only a minor fraction of alloreactive clones. No naive or memory phenotype could be assigned to roughly 75-95% of proliferating clones. A significant reduction in alloreactive sequences traceable to unstimulated CD4+ memory cells was produced by siplizumab.

This clone showed up just once. Its antigen is unidentified. Profiling relied on immunoSEQ multiplex PCR, and the TCRdb table lists in-frame clones only, not all of them. Of fewer than 130,000 clones in the sample, 80% to 95% are singletons; the top ten hold about 1.5%. The sequence was collected from a human donor in good health. Source material: CD4+ T cells sorted from blood.

Written as DNA, the CDR3 is TGTGCCAGCAGCCGACAAGAGAACTATGGCTACACCTTC. Amino acid sequence: CASSRQENYGYTF. V is TRBV5-8 and J is TRBJ1-2; D is undetermined. Trimming removed 4 bases from V and 2 bases from J, with 9 bases in between. This CDR3 has 13 residues. Germline V gene sequence: CDR1 SGHTS, CDR2 YDEGEE.